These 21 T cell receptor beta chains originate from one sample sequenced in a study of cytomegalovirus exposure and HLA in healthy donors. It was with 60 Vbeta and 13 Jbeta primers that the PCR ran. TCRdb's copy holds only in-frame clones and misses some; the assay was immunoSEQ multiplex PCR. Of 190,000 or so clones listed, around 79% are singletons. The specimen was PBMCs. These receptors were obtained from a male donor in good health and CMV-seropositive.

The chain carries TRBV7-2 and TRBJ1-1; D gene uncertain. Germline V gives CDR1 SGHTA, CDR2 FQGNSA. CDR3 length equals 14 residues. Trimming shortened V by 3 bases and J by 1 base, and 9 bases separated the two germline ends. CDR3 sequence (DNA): TGTGCCAGCAGCTTTAACGGGAAGAACACTGAAGCTTTCTTT. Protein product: CASSFNGKNTEAFF.

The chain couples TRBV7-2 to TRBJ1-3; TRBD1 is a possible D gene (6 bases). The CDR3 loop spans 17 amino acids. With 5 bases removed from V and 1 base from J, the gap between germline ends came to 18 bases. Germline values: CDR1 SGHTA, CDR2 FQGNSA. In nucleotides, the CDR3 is TGTGCCAGCAGCGATACCGGGACAACCTGGTCTGGAAACACCATATATTTT. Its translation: CASSDTGTTWSGNTIYF.

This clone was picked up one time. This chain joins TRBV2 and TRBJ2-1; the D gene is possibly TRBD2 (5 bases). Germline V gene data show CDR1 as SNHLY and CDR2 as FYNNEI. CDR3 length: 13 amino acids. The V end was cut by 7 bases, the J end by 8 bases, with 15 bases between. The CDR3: CASKTTLYDEQFF. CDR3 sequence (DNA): TGTGCCAGCAAGACTACCCTTTACGATGAGCAGTTCTTC.

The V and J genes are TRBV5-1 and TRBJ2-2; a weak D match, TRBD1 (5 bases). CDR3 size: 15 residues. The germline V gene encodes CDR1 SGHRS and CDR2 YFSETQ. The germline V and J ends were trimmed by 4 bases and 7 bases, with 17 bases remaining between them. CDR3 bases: TGCGCCAGCAGCCTCAGAGACAGCCTTGGCGGGGAGCTGTTTTTT. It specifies CASSLRDSLGGELFF.

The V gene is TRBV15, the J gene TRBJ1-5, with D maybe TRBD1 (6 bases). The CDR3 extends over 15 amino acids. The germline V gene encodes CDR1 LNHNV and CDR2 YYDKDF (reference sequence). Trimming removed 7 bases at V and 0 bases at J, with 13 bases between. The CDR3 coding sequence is TGTGCCACCAACTGGGACAAATATAGCAATCAGCCCCAGCATTTT. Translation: CATNWDKYSNQPQHF.

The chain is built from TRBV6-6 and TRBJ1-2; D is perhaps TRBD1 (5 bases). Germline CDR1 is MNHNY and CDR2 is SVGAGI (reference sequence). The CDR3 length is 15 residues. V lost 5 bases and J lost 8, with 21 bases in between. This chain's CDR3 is CASSPTVTGVGGYTF. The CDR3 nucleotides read TGTGCCAGCAGTCCGACGGTTACGGGGGTGGGAGGCTACACCTTC.

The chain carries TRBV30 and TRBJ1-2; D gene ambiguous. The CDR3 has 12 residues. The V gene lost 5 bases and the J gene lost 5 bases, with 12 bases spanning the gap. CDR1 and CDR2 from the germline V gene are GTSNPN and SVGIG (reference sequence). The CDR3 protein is CAWSEERYGYTF. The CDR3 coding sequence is TGTGCCTGGTCGGAGGAAAGATATGGCTACACCTTC.

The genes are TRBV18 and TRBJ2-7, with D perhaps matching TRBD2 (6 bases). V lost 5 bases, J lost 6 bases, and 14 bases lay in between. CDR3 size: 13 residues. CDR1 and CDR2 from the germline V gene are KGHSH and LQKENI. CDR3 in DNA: TGTGCCAGCTCAGGGGCTGGGGGGACCGAGCAGTACTTC. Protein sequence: CASSGAGGTEQYF.

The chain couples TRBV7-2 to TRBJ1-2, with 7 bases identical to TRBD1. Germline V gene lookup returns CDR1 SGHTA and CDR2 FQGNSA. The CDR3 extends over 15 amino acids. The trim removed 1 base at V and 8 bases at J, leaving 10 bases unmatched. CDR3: CASSLDGTANGGYTF. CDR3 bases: TGTGCCAGCAGCTTAGACGGGACAGCTAACGGGGGCTACACCTTC.

The CDR3 loop is CASSFRLRGQGAMDEQYF. In DNA form, the CDR3 reads TGTGCCAGCAGTTTTCGTCTTCGAGGACAGGGGGCAATGGACGAGCAGTACTTC. This chain links TRBV28 with TRBJ2-7; 11 positions agree with TRBD1. V shed 3 bases and J 5 bases; nucleotides not matched to a gene: 15. The CDR3 is made up of 18 amino acids. In germline, CDR1 is MDHEN, CDR2 SYDVKM. The full variable domain, rest sourced from reference TRBV28 and TRBJ2-7, is DVKVTQSSRYLVKRTGEKVFLECVQDMDHENMFWYRQDPGLGLRLIYFSYDVKMKEKGDIPEGYSVSREKKERFSLILESASTNQTSMYLCASSFRLRGQGAMDEQYFGPGTRLTVT.

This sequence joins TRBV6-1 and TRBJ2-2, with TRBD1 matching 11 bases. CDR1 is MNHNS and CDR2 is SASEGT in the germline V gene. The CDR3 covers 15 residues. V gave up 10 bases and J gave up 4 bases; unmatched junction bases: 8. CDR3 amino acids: CATSGQGASTGELFF. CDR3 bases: TGTGCCACCTCCGGACAGGGGGCGAGCACCGGGGAGCTGTTTTTT.

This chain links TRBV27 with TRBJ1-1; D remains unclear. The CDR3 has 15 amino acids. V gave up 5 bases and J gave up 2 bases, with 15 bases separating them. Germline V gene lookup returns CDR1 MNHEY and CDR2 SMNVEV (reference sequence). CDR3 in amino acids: CASSHMATSNTEAFF. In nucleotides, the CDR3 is TGTGCCAGCAGTCACATGGCGACAAGCAACACTGAAGCTTTCTTT.

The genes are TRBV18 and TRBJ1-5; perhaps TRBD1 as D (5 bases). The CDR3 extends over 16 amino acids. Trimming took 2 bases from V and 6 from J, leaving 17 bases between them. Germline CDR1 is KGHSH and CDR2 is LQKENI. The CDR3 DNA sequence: TGTGCCAGCTCACCAGTCCTAGGACAAGGGGTTCAGCCCCAGCATTTT. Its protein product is CASSPVLGQGVQPQHF.

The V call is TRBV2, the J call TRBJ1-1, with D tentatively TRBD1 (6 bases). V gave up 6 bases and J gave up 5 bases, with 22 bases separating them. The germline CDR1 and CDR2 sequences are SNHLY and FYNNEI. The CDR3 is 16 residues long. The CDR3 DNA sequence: TGTGCCAGCAGCACACCCCGGGGGAGGGGGACTACTGAAGCTTTCTTT. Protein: CASSTPRGRGTTEAFF.

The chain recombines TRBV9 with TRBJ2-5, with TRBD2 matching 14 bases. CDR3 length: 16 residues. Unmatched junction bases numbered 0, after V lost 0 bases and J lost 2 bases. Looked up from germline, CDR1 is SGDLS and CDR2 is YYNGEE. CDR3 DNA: TGTGCCAGCAGCGTAGGGACTAGCGGGGGGCAAGAGACCCAGTACTTC. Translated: CASSVGTSGGQETQYF.

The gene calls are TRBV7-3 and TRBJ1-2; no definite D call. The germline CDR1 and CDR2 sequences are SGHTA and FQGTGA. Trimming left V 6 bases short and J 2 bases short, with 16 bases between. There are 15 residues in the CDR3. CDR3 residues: CASRRESGGNYGYTF. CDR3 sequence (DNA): TGTGCCAGCAGACGAGAGAGTGGAGGGAACTATGGCTACACCTTC.

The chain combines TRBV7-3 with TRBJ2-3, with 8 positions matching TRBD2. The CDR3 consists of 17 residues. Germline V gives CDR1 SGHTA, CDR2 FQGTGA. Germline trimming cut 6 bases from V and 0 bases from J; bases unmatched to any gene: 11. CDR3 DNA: TGTGCCAGCAGTCGGGGCGGGGGGTTGGCTAGCACAGATACGCAGTATTTT. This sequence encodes CASSRGGGLASTDTQYF.

The CDR3 bases are TGTGCCAGCAGCTTAACTAGCGGAGACACCGGGGAGCTGTTTTTT. Translation: CASSLTSGDTGELFF. The chain recombines TRBV7-3 with TRBJ2-2; TRBD2 might be the D (6 bases). The CDR3 covers 15 residues. V was shortened by 0 bases and J by 3 bases, with 8 bases between the two germline ends. Germline lookup yields CDR1 SGHTA and CDR2 FQGTGA.

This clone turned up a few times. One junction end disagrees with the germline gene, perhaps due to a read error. In DNA, the CDR3 is TGTGCTAGCAGCCCATCCCCGACCGGGGATACGCAGTATTTT. This translates into CASSPSPTGDTQYF. V usage is TRBV7-7 and J usage is TRBJ2-3; unclear D gene. The CDR3 is 14 residues long. Germline-derived CDR1 and CDR2 are SSHAT and FNYEAQ (reference sequence).

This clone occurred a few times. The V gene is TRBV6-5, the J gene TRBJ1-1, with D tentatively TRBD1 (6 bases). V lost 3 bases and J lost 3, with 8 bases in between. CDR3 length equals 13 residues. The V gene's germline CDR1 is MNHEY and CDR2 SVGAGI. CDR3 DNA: TGTGCCAGCAGTTATGGACAGTACACTGAAGCTTTCTTT. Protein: CASSYGQYTEAFF.

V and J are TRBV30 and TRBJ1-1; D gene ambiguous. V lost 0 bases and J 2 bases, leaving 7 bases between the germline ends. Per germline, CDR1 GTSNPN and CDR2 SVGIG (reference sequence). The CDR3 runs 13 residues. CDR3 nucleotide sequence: TGTGCCTGGAGTGTTATTTCTAACACTGAAGCTTTCTTT. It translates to CAWSVISNTEAFF.